These T cell receptor beta chains were read from a single sample in a study of CD8 T cells in Susac syndrome. One entry per CDR3 protein, called by TCRdb with MiXCR from the immunoSEQ multiplex PCR reads. In the table there are roughly 110,000 distinct CDR3 sequences, around 94% of which are singletons. Sequencing used CD8+ T cells from PBMCs. The receptors originated from a human donor with Susac syndrome. Each CDR3 is given with its conserved first and last residue. Each record gives: D gene, J gene, V gene, clone size, CDR3 DNA, CDR3 protein. D genes are given only for firm matches. A clone size is listed for some rows: how often the clone was seen (once, few, many), or a class if it is expanded.

TRBD2	TRBJ2-1	TRBV19	-	TGTGCCAGTATAGGGACTAGCGGGGGGGCGTGGAATGAGCAGTTCTTC	CASIGTSGGAWNEQFF
TRBD1	TRBJ2-3	TRBV20-1	-	TGCAGTGCTAGACTGGGGACAGAATTAACCCCCACAGATACGCAGTATTTT	CSARLGTELTPTDTQYF
-	TRBJ2-2	TRBV12-5	-	TGTGCTAGTGGTTTGACCGGGGAGCTGTTTTTT	CASGLTGELFF
-	TRBJ2-5	TRBV5-1	-	TGCGCCAGCAGCGACTGGACAGAAGAGACCCAGTACTTC	CASSDWTEETQYF
-	TRBJ2-2	TRBV20-1	once	TGCAGTGCTAGAGATATGCGGCAGGCGGACTCGAACACCGGGGAGCTGTTTTTT	CSARDMRQADSNTGELFF
-	TRBJ1-1	TRBV6-5	-	TGTGCCAGCAGTTACGGGGAAGCCACTGAAGCTTTCTTT	CASSYGEATEAFF
-	TRBJ2-7	TRBV6-5	-	TGTGCCAGCAGCCCTGGGAGAAACGAGCAGTACTTC	CASSPGRNEQYF
-	TRBJ2-1	TRBV29-1	-	TGCAGCTTCAAGAAGGGGGGCGCCTACAATGAGCAGTTCTTC	CSFKKGGAYNEQFF
-	TRBJ2-2	TRBV9	-	TGTGCCAGCAGCGTAGGGGGGGACAGCCAGAGCGGGGAGCTGTTTTTT	CASSVGGDSQSGELFF
TRBD1	TRBJ2-1	TRBV9	-	TGTGCCAGCAGCGTTTGGGACAGCGAGCAGTTCTTC	CASSVWDSEQFF
-	TRBJ2-1	TRBV7-9	-	TGTGCCAGCAGCGGGACGGAGGACAATGAGCAGTTCTTC	CASSGTEDNEQFF
TRBD1	TRBJ1-1	TRBV5-4	-	TGTGCCAGCAGCTTGGAAAGGGGGCACACTGAAGCTTTCTTT	CASSLERGHTEAFF
-	TRBJ1-1	TRBV3-1	-	TGTGCCAGCAGCGAAGGGCCATTTCATCCGAACACTGAAGCTTTCTTT	CASSEGPFHPNTEAFF
-	TRBJ2-5	TRBV19	-	TGTGCCAGTAGTATCGGGGCGGGGGCCGAAGAGACCCAGTACTTC	CASSIGAGAEETQYF
-	TRBJ1-3	TRBV29-1	-	TGCAGCGTTGAAGATCGTTCAGGAAACACCATATATTTT	CSVEDRSGNTIYF
-	TRBJ1-1	TRBV20-1	-	TGCAGTGCTCGAACTTCGGGGGAGAACACTGAAGCTTTCTTT	CSARTSGENTEAFF
-	TRBJ1-4	TRBV7-6	-	TGTGCCAGCAGCCCCTCATTTTTTGCTGAAAAACTGTTTTTT	CASSPSFFAEKLFF
TRBD2	TRBJ2-5	TRBV7-9	-	TGTGCCAGCAAAAAAGCGGGGGAAGAGACCCAGTACTTC	CASKKAGEETQYF
TRBD2	TRBJ2-1	TRBV20-1	-	TGCAGTGCTAGCGGGCGGATAGGACTAGGTCCGGATGAGCAGTTCTTC	CSASGRIGLGPDEQFF
-	TRBJ2-1	TRBV12-3/TRBV12-4	-	TGTGCCAGCAGTAGATCAACAGGCAGCTCCTACAATGAGCAGTTCTTC	CASSRSTGSSYNEQFF
-	TRBJ1-2	TRBV7-9	-	TGTGCCAGCAGTAAGGCACAGGAGGCCTATGGCTACACCTTC	CASSKAQEAYGYTF
-	TRBJ2-7	TRBV13	-	TGTGCCAGCAGAGGGATCGGGGGGCCATACGAGCAGTACTTC	CASRGIGGPYEQYF
-	TRBJ1-1	TRBV19	-	TGTGCCAGTAGTATTTCCCAGCTCATGAACACTGAAGCTTTCTTT	CASSISQLMNTEAFF
TRBD2	TRBJ2-1	TRBV7-9	-	TGTGCCAGCAGGACCCTTAGCGGGGGGAATGAGCAGTTCTTC	CASRTLSGGNEQFF
TRBD1	TRBJ1-2	TRBV12-3/TRBV12-4	-	TGTGCCAGCAGTCGAGGACAGGCTTTTGAGGGCTACACCTTC	CASSRGQAFEGYTF
TRBD1	TRBJ1-5	TRBV25-1	-	TGTGCCAGCAGTGAAGGGGGACAGGGCAATCAGCCCCAGCATTTT	CASSEGGQGNQPQHF
TRBD2	TRBJ2-7	TRBV9	-	TGTGCCAGCAGCGTTGGGGGAGGGGACGAGCAGTACTTC	CASSVGGGDEQYF
-	TRBJ1-1	TRBV13	once	TGTGCCAGCAGACTAGAGAACACTGAAGCTTTCTTT	CASRLENTEAFF
TRBD1	TRBJ1-2	TRBV20-1	-	TGCAGTGCCCCCACGGGACAGGGAAAAGACTATGGCTACACCTTC	CSAPTGQGKDYGYTF
-	TRBJ2-6	TRBV25-1	-	TGTGCCAGCAGTGACCCGCAGGGTTCTGGGGCCAACGTCCTGACTTTC	CASSDPQGSGANVLTF
-	TRBJ2-1	TRBV25-1	-	TGTGCCAGCAGCGCAGACAGCTACAATGAGCAGTTCTTC	CASSADSYNEQFF
TRBD2	TRBJ2-3	TRBV13	-	TGTGCCAGCAGCGGATTGTCTCTAGCGGGGGTCACAGATACGCAGTATTTT	CASSGLSLAGVTDTQYF
-	TRBJ2-2	TRBV24-1	-	TGTGCCACCAGTGATCCTTCCCTTGACCGGGGCGGTGGGGAGCTGTTTTTT	CATSDPSLDRGGGELFF
-	TRBJ2-6	TRBV9	-	TGTGCCAGCAGCCCCCCGGAGGCCAACGTCCTGACTTTC	CASSPPEANVLTF
-	TRBJ2-3	TRBV7-9	-	TGTGCCAGCAGAGGGGGTTGGGGCACAGATACGCAGTATTTT	CASRGGWGTDTQYF
-	TRBJ2-7	TRBV20-1	-	TGCAGTGCTAGAACAGCTCCAGAAGGCTACGAGCAGTACTTC	CSARTAPEGYEQYF
-	TRBJ2-1	TRBV19	-	TGTGCCAGTTTGGGGGACCCTGGCAATGAGCAGTTCTTC	CASLGDPGNEQFF
-	TRBJ2-7	TRBV14	-	TGTGCCAGCAGCCAACATCTCTACGAGCAGTACTTC	CASSQHLYEQYF
-	TRBJ2-3	TRBV11-2	-	TGTGCCAGCAGCTTAGATCCCAGGGGTGCGGGAAGCACAGATACGCAGTATTTT	CASSLDPRGAGSTDTQYF
-	TRBJ2-3	TRBV14	-	TGTGCCAGCAGCCAGGCCAGCGCAGATACGCAGTATTTT	CASSQASADTQYF
-	TRBJ2-7	TRBV7-8	-	TGTGCCAGCAGCTTAGGGTCAGGTGCCTACGAGCAGTACTTC	CASSLGSGAYEQYF
-	TRBJ2-1	TRBV27	-	TGTGCCAGCAGCCCGACAGGACCCAATGAGCAGTTCTTC	CASSPTGPNEQFF
-	TRBJ2-2	TRBV4-1	-	TGCGCCAGCGTGGGACCTAACACCGGGGAGCTGTTTTTT	CASVGPNTGELFF
TRBD1	TRBJ1-2	TRBV29-1	-	TGCAGCGTTCAAACAGGGGCTAACTATGGCTACACCTTC	CSVQTGANYGYTF
-	TRBJ2-7	TRBV20-1	-	TGCAGTGCTCGGACAGAATACTCCTACGAGCAGTACTTC	CSARTEYSYEQYF